This T cell receptor (beta chain) came from a study of human T cells and chemical hapten exposure. Study-wide context: There were per-sample TCR yield variations, arising mainly from small pooled library volume differences.

In TCRdb, the RACE reads were re-called with MiXCR into one record per CDR3 protein. The repertoire holds more than 250,000 distinct CDR3 sequences, with approximately 8.6% as singletons. Overall study results and limits: TCRs at high frequency, those above 1 in 1000, did not change with DPC sensitization.

This clonotype was detected many times. Its antigen is undetermined. The germline V and J ends were trimmed by 5 bases and 5 bases, with 7 bases remaining between them. CDR3 length: 12 residues. CDR1 and CDR2 (germline): MDHEN, SYDVKM. The time point: pre-sensitization, week 0. Regarding treatment: therapeutic diphenylcyclopropenone sensitization with weekly scalp DPC. Donors were 18 to 70-year-old alopecia patients suitable for DPC. The chain combines TRBV28 with TRBJ1-5; D not certain. This clonotype originated in a woman aged 40 to 50 with alopecia areata. Some clones in this sample may be carry-over from other donors' samples. Sequences were derived from whole blood, sampled in connection with sensitization to the hapten diphenylcyclopropenone (DPC). In nucleotides, the CDR3 is TGTGCCAGCAGTGTGGGGTATCAGCCCCAGCATTTT. Its translation: CASSVGYQPQHF. Using reference TRBV28 and TRBJ1-5 for the parts outside the CDR3, the full variable domain is DVKVTQSSRYLVKRTGEKVFLECVQDMDHENMFWYRQDPGLGLRLIYFSYDVKMKEKGDIPEGYSVSREKKERFSLILESASTNQTSMYLCASSVGYQPQHFGDGTRLSIL.